The clone carrying this T cell receptor (beta chain) was counted once. The sample belongs to a study of blood T cell repertoires in COVID-19. On the study more broadly: Collection of acute and convalescent COVID-19 samples took place in the United States, Italy and Spain. T cells, B-cell-depleted T cells, or PBMCs supplied cDNA or gDNA.

Original handling: Researchers report that nucleated cell counts were estimated from reference gene primer amplification. Generated by immunoSEQ multiplex PCR, the TCRdb table keeps only in-frame clones and is missing some. V, J and clone size were drawn from that table, and D and trimming were deduced from the DNA. The sample has 150,000 to 200,000 clones, over 75% seen once. Participants were aged roughly 18 to 100 years from about two dozen US areas. The CDR3 runs to 15 residues. V was cut by 1 base and J by 7 bases, with 14 bases left in between. CDR1 and CDR2 from the germline V gene are SGHKS and YYEKEE (reference sequence).

This rearrangement joins TRBV5-5 to TRBJ2-2, with D possibly TRBD2 on 5 matching bases. The sequencing input was PBMCs or T cells enriched from blood (not recorded which). The sequence came from a human donor with acute COVID-19. The donor label of this sample is uncertain. CDR3 protein: CASSLLAGSGGELFF. In nucleotides, the CDR3 is TGTGCCAGCAGCTTGCTAGCAGGCTCTGGCGGGGAGCTGTTTTTT.